The rows below give T cell receptor beta chains drawn from one sample of a study of blood T cells in healthy people across ages. Via MiXCR, TCRdb re-called the 5' RACE reads, giving one row per CDR3 protein. The sample shows nearly 800,000 distinct CDR3 sequences, roughly three fifths of them seen only once. Source material: blood. The receptors originated from a man in his forties in good health. Each CDR3 is given with its conserved first and last residue. D genes are given only for firm matches. The size field is filled for only some rows; it gives once, few, many or a size class.

abundance: few; j_gene: TRBJ1-4; v_gene: TRBV7-8; d_gene: TRBD1; CDR3nt: TGTGCCAGCAGCTCGACTAACAGGGGGCGAGATGAAAAACTGTTTTTT; CDR3aa: CASSSTNRGRDEKLFF
abundance: -; j_gene: TRBJ1-2; v_gene: TRBV4-1; d_gene: TRBD1; CDR3nt: TGCGCCAGCAGCCATGGACAGGGAGGAAACTATGGCTACACCTTC; CDR3aa: CASSHGQGGNYGYTF
abundance: -; j_gene: TRBJ2-7; v_gene: TRBV14; d_gene: TRBD1; CDR3nt: TGTGCCAGCAGCCAAGTTTCGAGAGGGGGCTCCTACAATGAGCAGTACTTC; CDR3aa: CASSQVSRGGSYNEQYF
abundance: -; j_gene: TRBJ2-6; v_gene: TRBV5-1; d_gene: -; CDR3nt: TGCGCCAGCAGCTTGGACGGCAGCTCTGGGGCCAACGTCCTGACTTTC; CDR3aa: CASSLDGSSGANVLTF
abundance: -; j_gene: TRBJ2-6; v_gene: TRBV10-3; d_gene: -; CDR3nt: TGTGCCATCGCGGGTCACCTTAGCTCTGGGGCCAACGTCCTGACTTTC; CDR3aa: CAIAGHLSSGANVLTF
abundance: -; j_gene: TRBJ1-6; v_gene: TRBV25-1; d_gene: -; CDR3nt: TGTGCCAGCAGTGACGGAAATTCACCCCTCCACTTT; CDR3aa: CASSDGNSPLHF
abundance: -; j_gene: TRBJ1-4; v_gene: TRBV20-1; d_gene: TRBD1; CDR3nt: TGCAGTGCTAGAAAGGGGGCGAATGAAAAACTGTTTTTT; CDR3aa: CSARKGANEKLFF
abundance: -; j_gene: TRBJ1-2; v_gene: TRBV12-3/TRBV12-4; d_gene: TRBD1; CDR3nt: TGTGCCAGCAGCCGGGACAGGGCCTATGGCTACACCTTC; CDR3aa: CASSRDRAYGYTF
abundance: -; j_gene: TRBJ2-3; v_gene: TRBV5-1; d_gene: -; CDR3nt: TGCGCCAGCAGCTTGGCCGGACTAAGGTTTGGAGGAGATACGCAGTATTTT; CDR3aa: CASSLAGLRFGGDTQYF
abundance: many; j_gene: TRBJ1-2; v_gene: TRBV7-8; d_gene: TRBD1; CDR3nt: TGTGCCAGCAGCTTGGCCGGGACAGACAACTATGGCTACACCTTC; CDR3aa: CASSLAGTDNYGYTF
abundance: -; j_gene: TRBJ2-7; v_gene: TRBV3-1; d_gene: -; CDR3nt: TGTGCCAGCAGCCAGAGCAAAATACGCGAGCAGTACTTC; CDR3aa: CASSQSKIREQYF
abundance: -; j_gene: TRBJ2-7; v_gene: TRBV27; d_gene: TRBD2; CDR3nt: TGTGCCAGCAGATTAGGCGGGAGCGGGTACGAGCAGTACTTC; CDR3aa: CASRLGGSGYEQYF
abundance: few; j_gene: TRBJ1-5; v_gene: TRBV27; d_gene: TRBD1; CDR3nt: TGTGCCAGCAGTTTACTCGCGGGCAGGGGGCATCAGCCCCAGCATTTT; CDR3aa: CASSLLAGRGHQPQHF
abundance: once; j_gene: TRBJ2-3; v_gene: TRBV12-3/TRBV12-4; d_gene: -; CDR3nt: TGTGCCAGCAGTCGGACCGCGAACCAGCCCGATACGCAGTATTTT; CDR3aa: CASSRTANQPDTQYF
abundance: -; j_gene: TRBJ2-1; v_gene: TRBV28; d_gene: TRBD1; CDR3nt: TGTGCCAGCCGTGGACAGGGGACCTACAATGAGCAGTTCTTC; CDR3aa: CASRGQGTYNEQFF
abundance: few; j_gene: TRBJ1-4; v_gene: TRBV7-8; d_gene: -; CDR3nt: TGTGCCAGCAGCTTACGGGAGACAACTAATGAAAAACTGTTTTTT; CDR3aa: CASSLRETTNEKLFF
abundance: many; j_gene: TRBJ2-5; v_gene: TRBV4-1; d_gene: TRBD1; CDR3nt: TGCGCCAGTTATTCCTGGGACAGGGGCAGCACCCAGTACTTC; CDR3aa: CASYSWDRGSTQYF
abundance: -; j_gene: TRBJ2-7; v_gene: TRBV18; d_gene: -; CDR3nt: TGTGCCAGCTCAGCAGGCGATGAGGGGAACTCCTACGAGCAGTACTTC; CDR3aa: CASSAGDEGNSYEQYF
abundance: few; j_gene: TRBJ2-1; v_gene: TRBV7-3; d_gene: -; CDR3nt: TGTGCCAGCAGCCGGGCTGTGGGCTACAATGAGCAGTTCTTC; CDR3aa: CASSRAVGYNEQFF
abundance: few; j_gene: TRBJ2-7; v_gene: TRBV7-8; d_gene: TRBD1; CDR3nt: TGTGCCAGCAGCTTAGGGGGACAGCTAAGCTCCTACGAGCAGTACTTC; CDR3aa: CASSLGGQLSSYEQYF
abundance: -; j_gene: TRBJ2-7; v_gene: TRBV6-1; d_gene: -; CDR3nt: TGTGCCAGCAGTGAAATTGGGGCCCCCACAAGCTCCTACGAGCAGTACTTC; CDR3aa: CASSEIGAPTSSYEQYF
abundance: -; j_gene: TRBJ2-1; v_gene: TRBV4-3; d_gene: TRBD2; CDR3nt: TGCGCCAGCAGCCAAGATGACCCGGGAGGGCCGGGAAATGAGCAGTTCTTC; CDR3aa: CASSQDDPGGPGNEQFF
abundance: few; j_gene: TRBJ2-7; v_gene: TRBV28; d_gene: -; CDR3nt: TGTGCCAGCAGTTTCGGACAGATTGGCTCCTACGAGCAGTACTTC; CDR3aa: CASSFGQIGSYEQYF
abundance: -; j_gene: TRBJ1-2; v_gene: TRBV4-1; d_gene: -; CDR3nt: TGCGCCAGCAGCCAAGAGAACGGGGAGGTCTATGGCTACACCTTC; CDR3aa: CASSQENGEVYGYTF
abundance: once; j_gene: TRBJ1-2; v_gene: TRBV12-3/TRBV12-4; d_gene: -; CDR3nt: TGTGCCAGCAGTTGCCAGCCAGAGCTGGGATATGGCTACACCTTC; CDR3aa: CASSCQPELGYGYTF
abundance: -; j_gene: TRBJ1-6; v_gene: TRBV6-1; d_gene: TRBD1; CDR3nt: TGTGCCAGCTCTTCAACCTTGACAGGGGGAAATTCACCCCTCCACTTT; CDR3aa: CASSSTLTGGNSPLHF
abundance: -; j_gene: TRBJ2-7; v_gene: TRBV2; d_gene: -; CDR3nt: TGTGCCAACAGTGAATACGTGAGGGACAAGTACTTC; CDR3aa: CANSEYVRDKYF
abundance: -; j_gene: TRBJ1-1; v_gene: TRBV3-1; d_gene: -; CDR3nt: TGTGCCAGCAGCCAAGAGGAGCAGGGCAACACTGAAGCTTTCTTT; CDR3aa: CASSQEEQGNTEAFF
abundance: -; j_gene: TRBJ1-5; v_gene: TRBV20-1; d_gene: TRBD1; CDR3nt: TGCAGTGCCTCGGGACAGTTTACTAAGCCCCAGCATTTT; CDR3aa: CSASGQFTKPQHF
abundance: -; j_gene: TRBJ1-5; v_gene: TRBV20-1; d_gene: -; CDR3nt: TGCAGTGCTAACAATCAGCCCCAGCATTTT; CDR3aa: CSANNQPQHF
abundance: -; j_gene: TRBJ1-2; v_gene: TRBV6-2/TRBV6-3; d_gene: TRBD1; CDR3nt: TGTGCCAGCAAAAAGACAGGGCTCTATGGCTACACCTTC; CDR3aa: CASKKTGLYGYTF
abundance: -; j_gene: TRBJ1-1; v_gene: TRBV6-2/TRBV6-3; d_gene: -; CDR3nt: TGTGCCAGCAGTTCCGACTTGAACACTGAAGCTTTCTTT; CDR3aa: CASSSDLNTEAFF
abundance: -; j_gene: TRBJ2-1; v_gene: TRBV4-3; d_gene: TRBD2; CDR3nt: TGCGCCAGCACCCAACTCCGGGAGGGTTCCTACAATGAGCAGTTCTTC; CDR3aa: CASTQLREGSYNEQFF
abundance: -; j_gene: TRBJ2-5; v_gene: TRBV9; d_gene: TRBD1; CDR3nt: TGTGCCAGCAGCGTAACTACAGGGGGCATGGAGACCCAGTACTTC; CDR3aa: CASSVTTGGMETQYF
abundance: -; j_gene: TRBJ2-5; v_gene: TRBV28; d_gene: TRBD2; CDR3nt: TGTGCCAGCAGTCCAGCGGGAGGCAACCCAGGGACCCAGTACTTC; CDR3aa: CASSPAGGNPGTQYF
abundance: -; j_gene: TRBJ1-2; v_gene: TRBV20-1; d_gene: -; CDR3nt: TGCAGTGCTACGGGACGGACGGGTCCCGGCTACACCTTC; CDR3aa: CSATGRTGPGYTF
abundance: once; j_gene: TRBJ1-5; v_gene: TRBV28; d_gene: -; CDR3nt: TGTGCCAGCAGGGGAGGACCAAATAGCAATCAGCCCCAGCATTTT; CDR3aa: CASRGGPNSNQPQHF
abundance: -; j_gene: TRBJ2-1; v_gene: TRBV24-1; d_gene: TRBD1; CDR3nt: TGTGCCACCAGTGGGACAGGGAATGAGCAGTTCTTC; CDR3aa: CATSGTGNEQFF
abundance: few; j_gene: TRBJ2-7; v_gene: TRBV20-1; d_gene: TRBD2; CDR3nt: TGCAGTGCTAGGACTAGCGGGAGGGCCTATGAGCAGTACTTC; CDR3aa: CSARTSGRAYEQYF
abundance: -; j_gene: TRBJ2-7; v_gene: TRBV14; d_gene: -; CDR3nt: TGTGCCAGCAGCCAAGTCGGAGGCTGGGAGCAGTACTTC; CDR3aa: CASSQVGGWEQYF
abundance: once; j_gene: TRBJ2-7; v_gene: TRBV14; d_gene: -; CDR3nt: TGTGCCAGCAGCCAAGATGGGGGAACCTACGAGCAGTACTTC; CDR3aa: CASSQDGGTYEQYF
abundance: -; j_gene: TRBJ2-7; v_gene: TRBV10-3; d_gene: -; CDR3nt: TGTGCCACTGTTGTTTCGGGAGAAGGCGACGAGCAGTACTTC; CDR3aa: CATVVSGEGDEQYF
abundance: -; j_gene: TRBJ2-7; v_gene: TRBV28; d_gene: -; CDR3nt: TGTGCCAGCAGAACCCGGGACACCTACGAGCAGTACTTC; CDR3aa: CASRTRDTYEQYF
abundance: -; j_gene: TRBJ2-1; v_gene: TRBV29-1; d_gene: -; CDR3nt: TGCAGCGTGGGACACAATGAGCAGTTCTTC; CDR3aa: CSVGHNEQFF
abundance: few; j_gene: TRBJ1-1; v_gene: TRBV24-1; d_gene: TRBD1; CDR3nt: TGTGCCACCAGTCGGACAGGGTTTACTGAAGCTTTCTTT; CDR3aa: CATSRTGFTEAFF
abundance: -; j_gene: TRBJ2-5; v_gene: TRBV7-8; d_gene: TRBD1; CDR3nt: TGTGCCAGCCGACTGGACAGGGGCCAAGAGACCCAGTACTTC; CDR3aa: CASRLDRGQETQYF
abundance: -; j_gene: TRBJ2-5; v_gene: TRBV3-1; d_gene: TRBD2; CDR3nt: TGTGCCAGCAGACCGCTAGCGGGAGCCCAAGAGACCCAGTACTTC; CDR3aa: CASRPLAGAQETQYF